Sequencing of this T cell receptor beta chain was carried out in a study of blood T cell repertoires in COVID-19. Study overall: Acute-phase and convalescent COVID-19 samples originated in the United States, Italy and Spain. PBMCs, B-cell-depleted T cells, or T cells provided the cDNA or gDNA that made up the material.

Per the authors' pipeline: Cell counts per sample came from amplifying reference gene primers. This table comes from immunoSEQ multiplex PCR, and its TCRdb copy is limited to in-frame clones, with some not included. V and J calls and clone size come straight from that table; D and trimming were deduced from the DNA. The sample shows about 210,000 clones, around 82% of them seen only once. The source material was peripheral blood. The receptor's source is a woman in her thirties or forties with active or convalescent COVID-19.

The CDR3 here is CASSGLALSSYNEQFF. CDR3 in DNA: TGCGCCAGCAGTGGCCTAGCGCTTAGCTCCTACAATGAGCAGTTCTTC. The rearrangement uses TRBV10-1 and TRBJ2-1; possible D gene TRBD2, 6 bases. Trimming left V 4 bases short and J 0 bases short, with 13 bases between. Germline V gene sequence: CDR1 WNHNN, CDR2 SYGVQD (reference sequence). This CDR3 spans 16 amino acids.